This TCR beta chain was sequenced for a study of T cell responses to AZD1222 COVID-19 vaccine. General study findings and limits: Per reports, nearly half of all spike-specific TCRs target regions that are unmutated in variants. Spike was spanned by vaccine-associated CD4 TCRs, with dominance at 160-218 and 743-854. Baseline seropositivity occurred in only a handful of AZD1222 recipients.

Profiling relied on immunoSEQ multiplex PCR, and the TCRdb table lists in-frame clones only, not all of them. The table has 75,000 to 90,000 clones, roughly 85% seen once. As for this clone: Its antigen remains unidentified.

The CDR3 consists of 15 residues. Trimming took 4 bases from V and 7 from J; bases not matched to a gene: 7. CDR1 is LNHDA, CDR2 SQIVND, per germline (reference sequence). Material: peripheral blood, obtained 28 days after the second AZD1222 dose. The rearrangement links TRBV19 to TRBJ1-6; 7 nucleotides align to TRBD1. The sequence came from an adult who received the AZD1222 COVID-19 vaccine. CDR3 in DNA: TGTGCCAGTAGTAGACACCGGGACAGCAATTCACCCCTCCACTTT. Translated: CASSRHRDSNSPLHF.